Sequencing of this TCR beta chain was carried out in a study of blood T cell repertoires in COVID-19. Study context: From the United States, Italy and Spain came samples of acute and convalescent COVID-19. In each case, the material was cDNA or gDNA derived from T cells, B-cell-depleted T cells, or PBMCs.

Per the authors' pipeline: Reference gene primer amplification in the assay estimated nucleated cell counts. The table came from immunoSEQ multiplex PCR; TCRdb's copy has only in-frame clones and leaves some out. That table furnishes V, J and clone size, whereas the DNA furnished D and trimming. Of about 160,000 clones listed, over 80% are singletons. Germline V gene data show CDR1 as SEHNR and CDR2 as FQNEAQ (reference sequence). CDR3 length: 13 amino acids. The V end lost 5 bases, the J end lost 8 bases, and 15 bases lay between the germline ends. Sequencing was carried out using peripheral blood. The genes are TRBV7-9 and TRBJ1-2; maybe TRBD1 (5 bases). The TCR sequence derives from a woman between 50 and 59 years old with acute or convalescent COVID-19. In nucleotides, the CDR3 is TGTGCCAGCAGCCTGACAGTAATGGAAGGCTACACCTTC. It yields the protein CASSLTVMEGYTF. The complete variable domain, with remaining parts taken from reference TRBV7-9 and TRBJ1-2, reads DTGVSQNPRHKITKRGQNVTFRCDPISEHNRLYWYRQTLGQGPEFLTYFQNEAQLEKSRLLSDRFSAERPKGSFSTLEIQRTEQGDSAMYLCASSLTVMEGYTFGSGTRLTVV.